This T cell receptor beta chain was captured by sequencing in a study of T cell responses to AZD1222 COVID-19 vaccine. Study results and limitations: Donor demographics were predominantly white British with a female majority; clonal diversity may be underestimated.

The CDR3 loop spans 13 amino acids. From germline, CDR1 is SQVTM and CDR2 ANQGSEA. V shed 7 bases and J 5 bases; nucleotides not matched to a gene: 5. As to this clone: Its antigen is unknown.

Clones were sequenced by immunoSEQ multiplex PCR, and TCRdb holds only the in-frame ones, with some missing. The repertoire consists of 100,000 to 150,000 clones, with 85% to 90% occurring once and the leading ten covering approximately 28%. The rearrangement joins TRBV29-1 to TRBJ1-4; 9 bases fit TRBD1. The sequence was obtained from an adult in good health. The sample was peripheral blood, taken on day 0 of AZD1222 vaccination. The CDR3 DNA follows: TGCAGCGCCCTGACAGGGGGGAATGAAAAACTGTTTTTT. Protein product: CSALTGGNEKLFF.